This T cell receptor (beta chain) was sequenced in a study of OX40 agonist ivuxolimab in advanced cancers. Turning to the study itself: While on treatment, patients had intravenous ivuxolimab at 0.01 to 10 mg/kg every 2 weeks. Patients undergoing dose escalation presented with hepatocellular carcinoma, melanoma, renal cell or head and neck cancer.

Broader study findings: On average, CD8+ T cells had more expanded clones than CD4+. Clonal expansion was among the lowest in partial responders at 0.1-3.0 mg/kg, especially CD8+.

Sequencing was performed with immunoSEQ multiplex PCR; in TCRdb, only in-frame clones are kept and a portion is missing. The sample contains 50,000 or so clones, around 74% of which appear only once. Points on this clone: What it binds is not known.

CDR1 is LNHDA, CDR2 SQIVND, per germline (reference sequence). The V and J ends lost 2 bases and 14 bases respectively, with 16 bases between them. This CDR3 comprises 13 residues. The specimen comprised CD4+ or CD8+ T cells sorted from blood, sampled in a trial of the OX40 agonist ivuxolimab. The J gene is TRBJ2-1, the V gene TRBV19; D is possibly TRBD2 (5 bases). The receptor's source is an adult with an advanced solid tumor such as melanoma, head and neck, liver or kidney cancer. The CDR3 coding sequence is TGTGCCAGTAGTATAATGTGGGGTCAGGAGGAGTTCTTC. This translates into CASSIMWGQEEFF.